This T cell receptor beta chain was found in a study of cytomegalovirus exposure and HLA in healthy donors. Findings and caveats of the study: In a later analysis, TCR beta V- and J-gene trimming showed a link to a missense DCLRE1C variant. The Asian-associated ancestry cluster reportedly had fewer N-insertions than the 666-donor mean in a later analysis. According to the study, approximately 150 TCR beta chains were cytomegalovirus-associated.

Germline lookup yields CDR1 SNHLY and CDR2 FYNNEI. The V end was cut by 7 bases, the J end by 2 bases, with 13 bases between. The CDR3 runs to 14 residues. The primer mix had 60 Vbeta and 13 Jbeta primers. Here immunoSEQ multiplex PCR was the method, and the copy in TCRdb shows in-frame clones only, minus some. Among roughly 73,000 clones listed, about 80% were seen once. In the case of this clone: What it recognizes is unknown.

The sequence was obtained from a man aged 40-55 years in good health and CMV-seronegative. This chain links TRBV2 with TRBJ2-3; D possibly corresponds to TRBD2 (5 bases). The sample comprised PBMCs. The CDR3: CASKPGSTTDTQYF. The CDR3 DNA sequence: TGTGCCAGCAAACCGGGGTCCACCACAGATACGCAGTATTTT.